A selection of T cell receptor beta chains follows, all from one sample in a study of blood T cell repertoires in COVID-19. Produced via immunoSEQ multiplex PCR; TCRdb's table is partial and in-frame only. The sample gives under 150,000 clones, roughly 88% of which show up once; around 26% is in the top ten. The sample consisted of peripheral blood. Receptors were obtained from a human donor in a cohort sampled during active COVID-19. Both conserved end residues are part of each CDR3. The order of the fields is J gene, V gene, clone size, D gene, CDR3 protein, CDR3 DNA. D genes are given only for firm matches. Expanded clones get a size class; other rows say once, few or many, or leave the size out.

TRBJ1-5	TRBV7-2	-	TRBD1	CASSSGTVSNQPQHF	TGTGCCAGCAGCTCAGGGACAGTTAGCAATCAGCCCCAGCATTTT
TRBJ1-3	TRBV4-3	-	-	CASSQDGELNSGNTIYF	TGCGCCAGCAGCCAAGACGGGGAGCTCAACTCTGGAAACACCATATATTTT
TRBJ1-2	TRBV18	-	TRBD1	CASSPGTGEFGYTF	TGTGCCAGCTCACCGGGGACAGGGGAGTTTGGCTACACCTTC
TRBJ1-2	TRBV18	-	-	CASSQVTAYGYTF	TGTGCCAGCTCACAGGTCACAGCCTATGGCTACACCTTC
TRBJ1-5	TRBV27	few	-	CASRGPDQPQHF	TGTGCCAGCAGGGGGCCGGATCAGCCCCAGCATTTT
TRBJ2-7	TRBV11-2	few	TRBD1	CASSSNRGYEQYF	TGTGCCAGCAGCTCCAACAGGGGCTACGAGCAGTACTTC
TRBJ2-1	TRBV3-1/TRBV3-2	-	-	CASSQVRAGAHNEQFF	TGTGCCAGCAGCCAAGTACGCGCGGGGGCCCACAATGAGCAGTTCTTC
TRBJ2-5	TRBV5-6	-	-	CASSSVETQYF	TGTGCCAGCAGCTCCGTAGAGACCCAGTACTTC
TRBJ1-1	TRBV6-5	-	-	CASSYSINSGLGAFF	TGTGCCAGCAGTTACTCGATAAACAGCGGGCTCGGGGCTTTCTTT
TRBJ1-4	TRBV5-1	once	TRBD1	CASSLATGVDEKLFF	TGCGCCAGCAGCTTGGCGACAGGGGTGGATGAAAAACTGTTTTTT
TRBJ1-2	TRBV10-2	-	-	CATKGDYGYTF	TGCGCCACCAAGGGGGACTATGGCTACACCTTC
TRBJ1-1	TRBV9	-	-	CASSVDQNTEAFF	TGTGCCAGCAGCGTAGATCAGAACACTGAAGCTTTCTTT
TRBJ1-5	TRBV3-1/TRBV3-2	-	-	CASSPRTGNQPQHF	TGTGCCAGCAGCCCCCGGACAGGCAATCAGCCCCAGCATTTT
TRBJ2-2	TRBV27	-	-	CASSLEGFGTGELFF	TGTGCCAGCAGCTTGGAGGGGTTTGGCACCGGGGAGCTGTTTTTT
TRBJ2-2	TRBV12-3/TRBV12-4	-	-	CASLRVSGELFF	TGTGCCAGCCTGAGGGTCTCCGGGGAGCTGTTTTTT
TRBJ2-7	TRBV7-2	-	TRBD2	CASSLGTSATYEQYF	TGTGCCAGCAGCTTAGGGACTAGCGCCACCTACGAGCAGTACTTC
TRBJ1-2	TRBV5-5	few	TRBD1	CASSLAPLGQGYGYTF	TGTGCCAGCAGCTTGGCCCCGTTGGGACAGGGCTATGGCTACACCTTC
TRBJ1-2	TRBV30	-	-	CAWSVSLMHGYTF	TGTGCCTGGAGTGTTAGTCTGATGCATGGCTACACCTTC
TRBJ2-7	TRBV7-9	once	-	CASSSGFYEQYF	TGTGCCAGCAGCTCGGGGTTCTACGAGCAGTACTTC
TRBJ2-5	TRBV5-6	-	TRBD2	CASSLLAGYQETQYF	TGTGCCAGCAGCTTGCTAGCGGGGTACCAAGAGACCCAGTACTTC
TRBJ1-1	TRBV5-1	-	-	CASSPGQTYTEAFF	TGCGCCAGCAGCCCTGGACAGACCTACACTGAAGCTTTCTTT
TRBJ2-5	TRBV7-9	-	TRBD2	CATGTSGGAQETQYF	TGTGCCACCGGTACGAGCGGGGGAGCTCAAGAGACCCAGTACTTC
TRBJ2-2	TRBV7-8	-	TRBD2	CASSLGASGGYGELFF	TGTGCCAGCAGCTTAGGGGCTAGCGGGGGGTACGGGGAGCTGTTTTTT
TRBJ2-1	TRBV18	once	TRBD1	CASSYRDRVTYNEQFF	TGTGCCAGCTCGTACCGGGACAGGGTTACCTACAATGAGCAGTTCTTC
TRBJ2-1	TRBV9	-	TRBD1	CASSVQGQGYNEQFF	TGTGCCAGCAGCGTTCAGGGACAGGGGTACAATGAGCAGTTCTTC
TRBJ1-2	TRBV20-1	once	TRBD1	CSDSGTGEREGYTF	TGCAGTGATAGTGGGACAGGGGAAAGGGAGGGCTACACCTTC
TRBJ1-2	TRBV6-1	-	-	CASSEGRANYGYTF	TGTGCCAGCAGTGAGGGGAGGGCTAACTATGGCTACACCTTC
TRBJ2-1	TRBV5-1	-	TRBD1	CASSHIPGQNEQFF	TGCGCCAGCAGTCACATTCCGGGACAGAATGAGCAGTTCTTC
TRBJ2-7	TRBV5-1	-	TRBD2	CASYDSGGIYEQYF	TGCGCCAGCTACGATAGCGGGGGGATCTACGAGCAGTACTTC